Below, 19 T cell receptor beta chains from the same sample are listed, as sequenced in a study of regulatory T cells in long-lasting Graves disease. Noted time point: newly diagnosed GD, antithyroid drugs for less than 3 months. Researchers made the TCR library from RNA that was extracted from PBMCs. Researchers made TCR beta libraries by using iRepertoire HTBI primers and running Arm-PCR on CDR3 regions. TCRdb redid the calling of the multiplex PCR reads with MiXCR, one entry per CDR3 protein. The repertoire holds roughly 380,000 distinct CDR3 sequences, over 15% seen once, with around 27% in the top ten. The same sample was also studied in work on T cells in Graves' hyperthyroidism and ophthalmopathy.

The sample consisted of peripheral blood mononuclear cells (PBMCs), taken at new diagnosis, from a patient treated with antithyroid drugs. All receptors derive from a man aged 35 to 55 with Graves disease.

The sample holds many counts of this clonotype. This chain connects TRBV5-1 to TRBJ2-4; either TRBD1 or TRBD2 may supply D (5 bases each). CDR3 length: 13 amino acids. Trimming pared 0 bases from V and 7 bases from J, leaving 8 bases between. Germline CDR1 and CDR2: SGHRS and YFSETQ. CDR3 nucleotides: TGCGCCAGCAGCTTGGAGTGGGGGAACATTCAGTACTTC. It codes for CASSLEWGNIQYF.

V gene TRBV6-1 combines with J gene TRBJ2-5; unclear D gene. The CDR3 totals 11 residues. V lost 5 bases and J 2 bases, leaving 3 bases between the germline ends. Germline V gene sequence: CDR1 MNHNS, CDR2 SASEGT. The CDR3 sequence: CASSKQETQYF. CDR3 nucleotide sequence: TGTGCCAGCAGTAAACAAGAGACCCAGTACTTC.

At least ten counts were recorded for this clonotype. The gene calls are TRBV18 and TRBJ1-1, with D unclear. The germline V gene has CDR1 KGHSH and CDR2 LQKENI. V was clipped by 3 bases and J by 5 bases, with 16 bases between them. This CDR3 has 15 residues. CDR3 DNA: TGTGCCAGCTCACCGCGAGGGATTCTTAGGACTGAAGCTTTCTTT. Amino acid sequence: CASSPRGILRTEAFF.

This clonotype was counted ten times or more. This chain links TRBV2 with TRBJ2-3; no definite D call. Trimming took 4 bases from V and 2 from J, leaving 10 bases between them. The CDR3 consists of 14 residues. The germline V gene encodes CDR1 SNHLY and CDR2 FYNNEI. CDR3 in amino acids: CASSGLPVTDTQYF. The CDR3 nucleotides read TGTGCCAGCAGTGGTCTACCAGTCACAGATACGCAGTATTTT.

This clonotype has at least ten counts. This sequence joins TRBV2 and TRBJ2-5; the match to TRBD1 covers 7 bases. Germline V gives CDR1 SNHLY, CDR2 FYNNEI. CDR3 length: 14 residues. V lost 3 bases and J lost 1; bases outside the gene matches: 2. The CDR3 region is CASSEGQIQETQYF. The CDR3, as DNA: TGTGCCAGCAGTGAGGGACAGATCCAAGAGACCCAGTACTTC.

This chain joins TRBV6-2 or TRBV6-3 and TRBJ1-3, with 9 bases lining up with TRBD1. Germline CDR1 is MNHEY and CDR2 is SVGEGT. J gave up 4 bases and V 5 bases, and 12 bases lay outside the gene matches. The CDR3 loop spans 17 amino acids. The CDR3 reads CASSAGQGILRGNTIYF. The CDR3 DNA reads as TGTGCCAGCAGTGCCGGACAGGGGATTTTGCGGGGAAACACCATATATTTT.

In this sample, this clonotype turned up many times. The CDR3 region has the DNA TGTGCCAGCAGTGTGCAGGGCTACAATGAGCAGTTCTTC. Amino acid sequence: CASSVQGYNEQFF. V and J are TRBV2 and TRBJ2-1; D is possibly TRBD1 (5 bases). The CDR3 loop spans 13 amino acids. The germline CDR1 and CDR2 sequences are SNHLY and FYNNEI. Trimming removed 4 bases at V and 3 bases at J, with 7 bases between.

This clonotype was observed at least ten times. The rearrangement links TRBV7-8 to TRBJ1-5, with 7 bases fitting TRBD1. CDR1 and CDR2 (germline): SGHVS, FQNEAQ. The CDR3 loop spans 17 amino acids. V dropped 0 bases and J dropped 6; count of bases not matched to a gene: 11. The CDR3 sequence is CASSLAPGRGSGQPQHF. CDR3 nucleotide sequence: TGTGCCAGCAGCTTAGCGCCAGGCAGGGGGTCCGGTCAGCCCCAGCATTTT.

Points on this clonotype: It is likely a read error: a sequence one base away is far more abundant. The conserved phenylalanine or tryptophan normally closing the CDR3 is absent here, so this likely arose from a read error. V usage is TRBV28 and J usage is TRBJ2-7, with D possibly being TRBD1 (6 bases). The CDR3 length is 14 residues. In germline, CDR1 is MDHEN, CDR2 SYDVKM. Trimming pared 5 bases from V and 8 bases from J, leaving 19 bases between. The DNA for the CDR3 is TGTGCCAGCAGTCCCGCCCCTGACAGGCATCAGCAGTACCTC. Protein sequence: CASSPAPDRHQQYL.

The V gene is TRBV20-1, the J gene TRBJ2-2; D may be TRBD1 or TRBD2 (6 bases each). V was pared by 5 bases and J by 2 bases, with 12 bases between. The CDR3 is 14 residues long. Germline V CDR1 and CDR2: DFQATT, SNEGSKA (reference sequence). The CDR3 DNA reads TGCAGTGCTGAGGGGGGCGTCAACACCGGGGAGCTGTTTTTT. The encoded protein is CSAEGGVNTGELFF.

This clonotype occurred many times. The chain joins TRBV11-2 to TRBJ1-6; the D gene is possibly TRBD1 (5 bases). This CDR3 has 14 amino acids. V was pared by 2 bases and J by 6 bases, with 8 bases between. Germline CDR1 is SGHAT and CDR2 is FQNNGV. CDR3 amino acids: CASSLLQGNSPLHF. CDR3 DNA: TGTGCCAGCAGCTTACTCCAGGGTAATTCACCCCTCCACTTT. Based on the CDR3 plus reference TRBV11-2 and TRBJ1-6, the full variable domain is EAGVAQSPRYKIIEKRQSVAFWCNPISGHATLYWYQQILGQGPKLLIQFQNNGVVDDSQLPKDRFSAERLKGVDSTLKIQPAKLEDSAVYLCASSLLQGNSPLHFGNGTRLTVT.

This clonotype was seen ten or more times. The genes are TRBV11-2 and TRBJ2-1, with TRBD2 matching over 8 bases. The junction had 7 bases not matched to a gene; V was cut back by 0 bases and J by 6 bases. This CDR3 contains 16 residues. Germline V CDR1 and CDR2: SGHAT, FQNNGV. The CDR3 protein is CASSLEITSGINEQFF. The CDR3 region has the DNA TGTGCCAGCAGCTTAGAAATTACTAGCGGTATCAATGAGCAGTTCTTC.

Ten or more counts support this clonotype. This sequence joins TRBV6-1 and TRBJ1-6, with D uncertain. Looked up from germline, CDR1 is MNHNS and CDR2 is SASEGT. This CDR3 has 15 amino acids. The V end lost 1 base, the J end lost 5 bases, and 9 bases lay between the germline ends. CDR3 in DNA: TGTGCCAGCAGTGAAGACGGTCGGAATAATTCACCCCTCCACTTT. Amino acids: CASSEDGRNNSPLHF.

This clonotype turned up a few times. A far larger clone lies a single base away; this is likely a read error. The chain employs TRBV28 and TRBJ2-1, with unresolved D. The germline V and J ends were trimmed by 4 bases and 10 bases, with 14 bases remaining between them. Germline CDR1 MDHEN, CDR2 SYDVKM. The CDR3 runs 13 residues. CDR3 bases: TGTGCCAGCAGTTCCGCGGCCTCGGACGAGCAGTTCTTC. It is translated as CASSSAASDEQFF.

This clonotype appeared many times. This chain connects TRBV14 to TRBJ2-5, with D perhaps TRBD1 or TRBD2 (5 bases each). This CDR3 is 18 amino acids long. CDR1 and CDR2 from the germline V gene are SGHDN and FVKESK. Trimming cost V 1 base and J 1 base, with 19 bases left between them. CDR3 protein: CASSQGGRGQTFQETQYF. CDR3 DNA: TGTGCCAGCAGCCAAGGGGGACGAGGGCAGACCTTCCAAGAGACCCAGTACTTC. Using reference TRBV14 and TRBJ2-5 for the parts outside the CDR3, the full variable domain is EAGVTQFPSHSVIEKGQTVTLRCDPISGHDNLYWYRRVMGKEIKFLLHFVKESKQDESGMPNNRFLAERTGGTYSTLKVQPAELEDSGVYFCASSQGGRGQTFQETQYFGPGTRLLVL.

The CDR3 spells CASSGGLTDTQYF. The DNA for the CDR3 is TGTGCCAGCAGCGGCGGGCTCACAGATACGCAGTATTTT. V gene TRBV9 combines with J gene TRBJ2-3, with D perhaps matching TRBD2 (5 bases). Germline values: CDR1 SGDLS, CDR2 YYNGEE. The CDR3 has 13 residues. The V and J ends lost 3 bases and 2 bases respectively, with 7 bases between them.

At least ten counts were recorded for this clonotype. The chain links TRBV7-2 to TRBJ2-3, with 7 bases identical to TRBD2. The CDR3 is 16 amino acids. Germline V gene lookup returns CDR1 SGHTA and CDR2 FQGNSA. The J segment lost 3 bases and the V segment lost 3 bases, leaving 9 bases of the junction unmatched. The CDR3 nucleotides are TGTGCCAGCAGCTTCTCTCGGGGGGTTTATACAGATACGCAGTATTTT. Encoded protein: CASSFSRGVYTDTQYF. The entire variable domain, with the rest obtained from reference TRBV7-2 and TRBJ2-3, is as follows: GAGVSQSPSNKVTEKGKDVELRCDPISGHTALYWYRQSLGQGLEFLIYFQGNSAPDKSGLPSDRFSAERTGGSVSTLTIQRTQQEDSAVYLCASSFSRGVYTDTQYFGPGTRLTVL.

This clonotype was counted only a few times. The chain combines TRBV20-1 with TRBJ2-7, with D uncertain. The CDR3 runs to 13 residues. V dropped 1 base and J dropped 0 bases, with 7 bases sitting between them. The germline V gene encodes CDR1 DFQATT and CDR2 SNEGSKA (reference sequence). CDR3 loop: CSARGTVSYEQYF. In DNA form, the CDR3 reads TGCAGTGCTAGAGGTACGGTCTCCTACGAGCAGTACTTC.

This clonotype has at least ten counts. The chain uses TRBV5-1 and TRBJ1-1; maybe TRBD1 (5 bases). The CDR3 sequence is 15 residues long. Trimming removed 0 bases from V and 4 bases from J, with 13 bases in between. The V gene's germline CDR1 is SGHRS and CDR2 YFSETQ. The CDR3 DNA follows: TGCGCCAGCAGCTTGGCAGGGAGCCATGGCACTGAAGCTTTCTTT. This sequence encodes CASSLAGSHGTEAFF. Drawing the rest from reference TRBV5-1 and TRBJ1-1, the complete variable domain is KAGVTQTPRYLIKTRGQQVTLSCSPISGHRSVSWYQQTPGQGLQFLFEYFSETQRNKGNFPGRFSGRQFSNSRSEMNVSTLELGDSALYLCASSLAGSHGTEAFFGQGTRLTVV.